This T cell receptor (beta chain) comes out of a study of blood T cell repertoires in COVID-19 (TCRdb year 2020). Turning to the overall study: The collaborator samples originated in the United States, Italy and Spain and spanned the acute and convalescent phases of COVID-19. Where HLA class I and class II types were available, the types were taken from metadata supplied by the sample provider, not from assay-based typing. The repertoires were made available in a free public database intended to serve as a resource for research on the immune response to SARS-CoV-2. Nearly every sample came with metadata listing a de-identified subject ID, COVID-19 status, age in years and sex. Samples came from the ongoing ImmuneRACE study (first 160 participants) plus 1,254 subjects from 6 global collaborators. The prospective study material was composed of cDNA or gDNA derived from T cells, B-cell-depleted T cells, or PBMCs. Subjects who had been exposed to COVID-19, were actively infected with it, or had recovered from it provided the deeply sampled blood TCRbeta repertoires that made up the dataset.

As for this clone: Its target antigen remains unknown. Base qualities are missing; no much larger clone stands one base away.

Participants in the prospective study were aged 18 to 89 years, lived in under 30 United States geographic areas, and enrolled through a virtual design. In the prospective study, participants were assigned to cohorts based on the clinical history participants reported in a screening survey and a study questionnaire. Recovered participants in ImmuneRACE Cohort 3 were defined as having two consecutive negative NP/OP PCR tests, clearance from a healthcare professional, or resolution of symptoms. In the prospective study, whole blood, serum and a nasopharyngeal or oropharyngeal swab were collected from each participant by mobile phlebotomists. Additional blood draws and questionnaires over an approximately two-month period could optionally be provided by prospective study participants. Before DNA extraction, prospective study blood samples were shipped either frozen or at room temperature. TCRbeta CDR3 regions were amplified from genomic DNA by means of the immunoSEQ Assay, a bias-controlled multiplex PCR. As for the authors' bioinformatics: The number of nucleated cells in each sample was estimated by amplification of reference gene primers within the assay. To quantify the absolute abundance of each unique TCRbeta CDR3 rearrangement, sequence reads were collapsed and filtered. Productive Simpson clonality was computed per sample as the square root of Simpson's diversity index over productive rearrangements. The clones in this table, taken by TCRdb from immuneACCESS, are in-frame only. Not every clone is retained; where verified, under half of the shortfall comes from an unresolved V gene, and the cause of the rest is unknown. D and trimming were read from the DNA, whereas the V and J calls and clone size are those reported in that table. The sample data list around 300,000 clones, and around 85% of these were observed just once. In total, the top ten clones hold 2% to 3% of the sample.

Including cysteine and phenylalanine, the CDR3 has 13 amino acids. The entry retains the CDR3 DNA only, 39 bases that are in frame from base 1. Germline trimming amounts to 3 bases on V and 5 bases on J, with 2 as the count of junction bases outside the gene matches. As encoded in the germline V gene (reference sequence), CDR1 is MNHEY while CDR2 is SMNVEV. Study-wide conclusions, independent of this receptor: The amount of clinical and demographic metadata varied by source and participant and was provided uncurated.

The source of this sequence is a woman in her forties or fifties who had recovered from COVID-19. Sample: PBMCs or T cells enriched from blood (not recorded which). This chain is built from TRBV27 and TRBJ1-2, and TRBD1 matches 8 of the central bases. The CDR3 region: CASSFGQGYGYTF. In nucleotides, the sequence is TGTGCCAGCAGTTTCGGACAGGGTTATGGCTACACCTTC.